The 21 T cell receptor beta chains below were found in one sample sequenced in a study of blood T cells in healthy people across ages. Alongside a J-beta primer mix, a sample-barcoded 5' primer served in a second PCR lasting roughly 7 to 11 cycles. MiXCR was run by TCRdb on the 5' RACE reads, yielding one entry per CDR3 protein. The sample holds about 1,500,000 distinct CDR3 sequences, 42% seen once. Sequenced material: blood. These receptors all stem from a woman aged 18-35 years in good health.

The CDR3 reads CSARDPGITEAFF. CDR3 bases: TGCAGTGCTAGAGATCCAGGGATCACTGAAGCTTTCTTT. V gene TRBV20-1 combines with J gene TRBJ1-1; maybe TRBD1 (5 bases). Trimming cost V 0 bases and J 4 bases, with 9 bases left between them. The CDR3 sequence is 13 residues long. In germline, CDR1 is DFQATT, CDR2 SNEGSKA (reference sequence).

Here the CDR3 reads CASSQRGTSTYNEQFF. The CDR3 nucleotides are TGTGCCAGCAGTCAACGGGGGACTTCTACCTACAATGAGCAGTTCTTC. V usage is TRBV2 and J usage is TRBJ2-1, with D possibly being TRBD2 (6 bases). This CDR3 comprises 16 residues. Germline CDR1 and CDR2: SNHLY and FYNNEI. V was cut by 5 bases and J by 2 bases, with 16 bases left in between.

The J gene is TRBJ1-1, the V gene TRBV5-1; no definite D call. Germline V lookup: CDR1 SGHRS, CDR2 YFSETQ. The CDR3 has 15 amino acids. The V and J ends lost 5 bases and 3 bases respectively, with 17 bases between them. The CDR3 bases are TGCGCCAGCAGTTTTGTTGGGCAGAGCGACACTGAAGCTTTCTTT. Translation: CASSFVGQSDTEAFF.

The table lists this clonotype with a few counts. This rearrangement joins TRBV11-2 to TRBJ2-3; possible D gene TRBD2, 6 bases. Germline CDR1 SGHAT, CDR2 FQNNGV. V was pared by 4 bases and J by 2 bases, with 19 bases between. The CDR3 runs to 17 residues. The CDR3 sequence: CASSSGGSPKFTDTQYF. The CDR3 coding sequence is TGTGCCAGCAGCTCAGGAGGGTCCCCGAAATTCACAGATACGCAGTATTTT. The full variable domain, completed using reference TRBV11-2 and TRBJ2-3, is EAGVAQSPRYKIIEKRQSVAFWCNPISGHATLYWYQQILGQGPKLLIQFQNNGVVDDSQLPKDRFSAERLKGVDSTLKIQPAKLEDSAVYLCASSSGGSPKFTDTQYFGPGTRLTVL.

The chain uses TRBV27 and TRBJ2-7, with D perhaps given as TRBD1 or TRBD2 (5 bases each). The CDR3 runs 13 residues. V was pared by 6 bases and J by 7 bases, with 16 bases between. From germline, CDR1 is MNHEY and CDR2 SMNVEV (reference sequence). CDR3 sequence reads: CASSPRDPPEQYF. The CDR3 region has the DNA TGTGCCAGCAGCCCTCGGGACCCCCCAGAGCAGTACTTC.

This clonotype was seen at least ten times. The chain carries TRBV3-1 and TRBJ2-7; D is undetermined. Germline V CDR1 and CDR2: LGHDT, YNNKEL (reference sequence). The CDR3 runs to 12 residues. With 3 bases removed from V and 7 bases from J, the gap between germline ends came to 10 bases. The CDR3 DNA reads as TGTGCCAGCAGCCATGCAGGACGGGAGCAGTACTTC. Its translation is CASSHAGREQYF.

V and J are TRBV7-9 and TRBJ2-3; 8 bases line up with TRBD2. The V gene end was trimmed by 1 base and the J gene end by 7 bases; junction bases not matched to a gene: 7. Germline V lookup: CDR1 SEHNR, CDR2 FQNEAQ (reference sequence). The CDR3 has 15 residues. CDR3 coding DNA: TGTGCCAGCAGCTTAGTCGCTAGCGGGTCTTATACGCAGTATTTT. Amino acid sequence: CASSLVASGSYTQYF.

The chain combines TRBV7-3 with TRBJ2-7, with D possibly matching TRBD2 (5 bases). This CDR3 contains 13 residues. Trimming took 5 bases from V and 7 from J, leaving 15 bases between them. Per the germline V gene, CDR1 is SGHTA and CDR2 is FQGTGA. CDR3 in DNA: TGTGCCAGCAGCCTCGGGCCCCGGGAAGAGCAGTACTTC. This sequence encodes CASSLGPREEQYF.

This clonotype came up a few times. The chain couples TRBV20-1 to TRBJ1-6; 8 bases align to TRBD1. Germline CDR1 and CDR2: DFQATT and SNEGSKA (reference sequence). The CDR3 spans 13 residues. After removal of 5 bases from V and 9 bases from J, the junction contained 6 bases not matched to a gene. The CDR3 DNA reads TGCAGTGCTGGACGACAGGGGAGTTCACCCCTCCACTTT. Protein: CSAGRQGSSPLHF.

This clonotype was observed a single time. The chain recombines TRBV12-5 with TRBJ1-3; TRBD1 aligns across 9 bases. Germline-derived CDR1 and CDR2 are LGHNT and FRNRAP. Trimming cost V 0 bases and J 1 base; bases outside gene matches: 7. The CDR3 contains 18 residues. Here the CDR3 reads CASGLVITGQGSGNTIYF. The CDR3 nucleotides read TGTGCTAGTGGTTTGGTTATCACGGGACAGGGTTCTGGAAACACCATATATTTT.

The CDR3 region has the DNA TGTGCCAGCAGTCAGAACCGGGGGGGTAATGAAAAACTGTTTTTT. This gives the protein CASSQNRGGNEKLFF. The chain links TRBV12-3 or TRBV12-4 to TRBJ1-4, with D possibly being TRBD1 (5 bases). V was shortened by 5 bases and J by 4 bases, with 14 bases between the two germline ends. The CDR3 runs 15 residues.

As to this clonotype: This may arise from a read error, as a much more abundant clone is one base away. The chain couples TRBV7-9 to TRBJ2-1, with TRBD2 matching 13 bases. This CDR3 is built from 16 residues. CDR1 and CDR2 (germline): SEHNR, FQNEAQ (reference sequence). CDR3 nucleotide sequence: TGTGCCAGCAGCAGAGGGACTAGCGGGGCATACAATAAGCAGTTCTTC. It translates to CASSRGTSGAYNKQFF.

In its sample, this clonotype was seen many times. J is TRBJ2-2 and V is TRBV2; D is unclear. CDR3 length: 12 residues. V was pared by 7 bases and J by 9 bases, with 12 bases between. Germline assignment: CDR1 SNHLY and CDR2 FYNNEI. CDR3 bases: TGTGCCAGCATGCGCACCGGGTGGGAGCTGTTTTTT. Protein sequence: CASMRTGWELFF. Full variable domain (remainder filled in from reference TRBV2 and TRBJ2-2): EPEVTQTPSHQVTQMGQEVILRCVPISNHLYFYWYRQILGQKVEFLVSFYNNEISEKSEIFDDQFSVERPDGSNFTLKIRSTKLEDSAMYFCASMRTGWELFFGEGSRLTVL.

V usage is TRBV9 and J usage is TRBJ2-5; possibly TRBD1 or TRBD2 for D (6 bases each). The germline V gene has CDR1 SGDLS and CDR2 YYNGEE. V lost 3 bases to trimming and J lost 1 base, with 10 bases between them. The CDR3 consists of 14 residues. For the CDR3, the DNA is TGTGCCAGCAGCGGGAGGGACACCCAAGAGACCCAGTACTTC. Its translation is CASSGRDTQETQYF.

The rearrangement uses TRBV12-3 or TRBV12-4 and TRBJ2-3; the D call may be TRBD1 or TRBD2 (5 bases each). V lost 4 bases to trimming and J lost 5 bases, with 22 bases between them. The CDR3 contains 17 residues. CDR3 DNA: TGTGCCAGCAGTTCCTTCTGGGTGGGGGATGATGGAGATACGCAGTATTTT. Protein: CASSSFWVGDDGDTQYF.

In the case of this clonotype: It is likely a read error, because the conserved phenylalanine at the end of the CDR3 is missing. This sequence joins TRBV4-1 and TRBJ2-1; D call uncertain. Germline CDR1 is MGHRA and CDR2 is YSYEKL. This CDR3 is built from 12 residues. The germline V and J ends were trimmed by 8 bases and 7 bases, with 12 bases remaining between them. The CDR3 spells CASGPTHNEQFL. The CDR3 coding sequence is TGCGCCAGCGGACCTACCCATAATGAGCAGTTCTTA.

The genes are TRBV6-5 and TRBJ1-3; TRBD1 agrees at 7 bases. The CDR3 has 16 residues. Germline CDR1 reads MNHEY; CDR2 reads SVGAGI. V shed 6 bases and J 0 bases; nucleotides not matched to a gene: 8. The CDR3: CASRVGTEYSGNTIYF. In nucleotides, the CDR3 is TGTGCCAGCAGGGTCGGGACAGAGTACTCTGGAAACACCATATATTTT.

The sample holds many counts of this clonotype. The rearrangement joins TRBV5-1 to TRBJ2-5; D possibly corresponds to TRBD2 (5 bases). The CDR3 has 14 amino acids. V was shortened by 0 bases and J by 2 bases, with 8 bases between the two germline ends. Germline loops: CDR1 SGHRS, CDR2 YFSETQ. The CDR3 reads CASSLVPGQETQYF. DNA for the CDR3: TGCGCCAGCAGCTTGGTACCGGGACAAGAGACCCAGTACTTC.

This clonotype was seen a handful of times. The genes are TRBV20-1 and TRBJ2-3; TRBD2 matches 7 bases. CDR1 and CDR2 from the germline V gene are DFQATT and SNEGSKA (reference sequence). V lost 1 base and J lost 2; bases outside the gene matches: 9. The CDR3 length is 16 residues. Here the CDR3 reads CSARGEGTLYTDTQYF. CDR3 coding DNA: TGCAGTGCTAGAGGGGAGGGGACTCTTTACACAGATACGCAGTATTTT.

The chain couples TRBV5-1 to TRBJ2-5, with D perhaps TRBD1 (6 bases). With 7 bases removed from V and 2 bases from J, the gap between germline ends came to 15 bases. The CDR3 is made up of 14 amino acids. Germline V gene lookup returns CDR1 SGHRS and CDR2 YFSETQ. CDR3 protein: CASGTGLGQETQYF. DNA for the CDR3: TGCGCCAGCGGTACAGGGTTAGGGCAAGAGACCCAGTACTTC.

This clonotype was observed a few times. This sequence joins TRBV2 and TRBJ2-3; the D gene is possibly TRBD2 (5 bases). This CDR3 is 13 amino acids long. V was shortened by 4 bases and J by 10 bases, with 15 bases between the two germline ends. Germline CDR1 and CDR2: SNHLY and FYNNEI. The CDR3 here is CASSGPGEQAQYF. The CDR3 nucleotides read TGTGCCAGCAGTGGCCCCGGGGAGCAAGCGCAGTATTTT. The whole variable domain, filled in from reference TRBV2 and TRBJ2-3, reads EPEVTQTPSHQVTQMGQEVILRCVPISNHLYFYWYRQILGQKVEFLVSFYNNEISEKSEIFDDQFSVERPDGSNFTLKIRSTKLEDSAMYFCASSGPGEQAQYFGPGTRLTVL.